This paragraph covers one T cell receptor beta chain sequence. Cohort allocation depended upon clinical history that participants reported. This record belongs to a study of blood T cell repertoires in COVID-19. Generated by immunoSEQ multiplex PCR, the TCRdb table keeps only in-frame clones and is missing some. The sample shows over 200,000 clones, 87% of them seen only once. This receptor was identified in a man aged 18 to 29 with acute COVID-19. Sequencing was performed on PBMCs or T cells enriched from blood (not recorded which).

The CDR3: CATSDDGASGAYNEQFF. In nucleotides, the CDR3 is TGTGCCACCAGTGATGACGGGGCTAGCGGAGCCTACAATGAGCAGTTCTTC. This chain joins TRBV24-1 and TRBJ2-1, with 7 bases identical to TRBD2. Per the germline V gene, CDR1 is KGHDR and CDR2 is SFDVKD. The CDR3 sequence is 17 residues long. The ends lost 3 bases at V and 2 bases at J; junction bases unmatched: 9.